This TCR beta chain was sequenced in a study of blood T cell repertoires in COVID-19. Study-wide background: COVID-19 samples, acute and convalescent, were from the United States, Italy and Spain.

Trimming stripped 1 base from V and 5 bases from J, with 9 bases between. CDR1 and CDR2 (germline): MDHEN, SYDVKM. The CDR3 is 14 residues long. Sequencing used immunoSEQ multiplex PCR; TCRdb keeps in-frame clones, though not all of them. The sample contains approximately 47,000 clones, 86% of which appear only once. The V and J genes are TRBV28 and TRBJ1-3, with D unresolved. The sample consisted of peripheral blood. This TCR was recovered from a woman between 55 and 75 years old with acute or convalescent COVID-19. The chain's CDR3 is CASSLSRYRNTIYF. The CDR3 DNA sequence: TGTGCCAGCAGTTTATCTAGGTACAGAAACACCATATATTTT.